This TCR beta chain stems from a study of shared clonotypes between healthy human individuals. Study background: Each donor had three CD4 naive, three CD4 memory, two CD8 naive and one CD8 memory plate.

The CDR3 is 13 amino acids. Germline lookup yields CDR1 LNHDA and CDR2 SQIVND (reference sequence). The V and J ends lost 5 bases and 0 bases respectively, with 6 bases between them. A note on this clone: Its target is not known.

Sorted subsets were amplified in replicate PCRs using about 210 ng DNA, tens of thousands of T cell genomes. Method: immunoSEQ multiplex PCR; TCRdb's copy keeps in-frame clones and lacks some. The sample contains over a million clones, 75% to 80% of which appear only once. Study-wide findings and caveats: Sorted-subset sequencing, rarefaction showed, was incomplete despite large depth. A limitation of the genetic and exposure-history diversity represented arose from few donors.

The sequenced material came from memory CD4+ T cells from PBMCs. Subset in this sample: CD45RA-negative fraction. This chain joins TRBV19 and TRBJ2-3; D not certain. This receptor was identified in a man between 18 and 35 years old in good health. Some clones in this sample may be carry-over from other donors' samples. CDR3 loop: CASSHSSTDTQYF. The CDR3, as DNA: TGTGCCAGTAGTCACTCTAGCACAGATACGCAGTATTTT.